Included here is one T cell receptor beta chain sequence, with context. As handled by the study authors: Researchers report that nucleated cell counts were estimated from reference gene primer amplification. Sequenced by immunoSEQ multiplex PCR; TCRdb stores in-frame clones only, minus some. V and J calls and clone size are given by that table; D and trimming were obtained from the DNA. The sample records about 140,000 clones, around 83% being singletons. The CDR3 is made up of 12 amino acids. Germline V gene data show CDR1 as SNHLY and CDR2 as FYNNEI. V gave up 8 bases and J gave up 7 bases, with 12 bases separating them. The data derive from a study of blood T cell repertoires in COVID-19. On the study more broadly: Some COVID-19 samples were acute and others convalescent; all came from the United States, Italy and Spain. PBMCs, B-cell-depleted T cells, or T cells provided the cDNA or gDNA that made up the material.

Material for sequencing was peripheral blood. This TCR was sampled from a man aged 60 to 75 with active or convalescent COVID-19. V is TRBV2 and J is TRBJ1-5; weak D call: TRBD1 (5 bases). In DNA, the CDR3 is TGTGCCAGCGGGGGGATCGGACAGCCCCAGCATTTT. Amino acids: CASGGIGQPQHF.